This TCR beta chain was retrieved from a study of blood T cell repertoires in COVID-19. The CDR3 runs 15 residues. CDR1 is SGHTS and CDR2 is YDEGEE in the germline V gene. V lost 0 bases, J lost 9 bases, and 8 bases stayed unmatched. The data were produced by immunoSEQ multiplex PCR, yet TCRdb's version contains in-frame clones alone and is incomplete. Of 150,000 to 200,000 clones listed, 80% to 85% are singletons. The chain joins TRBV5-8 to TRBJ1-5; 8 bases are a match to TRBD1. This sequence was found in a woman aged 60-75 years who had recovered from COVID-19. The sample comprised PBMCs or T cells enriched from blood (not recorded which). The CDR3 sequence is CASSLGGQALGPQHF. The CDR3 DNA reads as TGTGCCAGCAGCTTGGGGGGACAGGCCCTAGGGCCCCAGCATTTT.